The T cell receptor (beta chain) described here comes from a study of CD8 T cells in ankylosing spondylitis. TCRdb fed the 5' RACE reads into MiXCR, producing one record per CDR3 protein. The table lists roughly 240,000 distinct CDR3 sequences, approximately 7.6% of them singletons. The CDR3 has 12 amino acids. Germline CDR1 and CDR2: SEHNR and FQNEAQ (reference sequence). The V end was cut by 5 bases, the J end by 7 bases, with 11 bases between. This clonotype was found a few times. The origin of this receptor is a female donor with ankylosing spondylitis or in good health (not recorded which). The V call is TRBV7-9, the J call TRBJ1-1, with unresolved D. Material for sequencing was blood, either unsorted or a sorted T cell fraction (not recorded which). For the CDR3, the DNA is TGTGCCAGCAGCCCGAGTTTGGGTGAAGCTTTCTTT. Translation: CASSPSLGEAFF.